This T cell receptor beta chain was sequenced in a study of cytomegalovirus exposure and HLA in healthy donors. Germline CDR1 and CDR2: SGHAT and FQNNGV. The CDR3 sequence is 14 residues long. V was trimmed by 3 bases and J by 2 bases, leaving 10 bases between them. Primers for the PCR totalled 60 Vbeta and 13 Jbeta. The repertoire was sequenced with immunoSEQ multiplex PCR; TCRdb's copy has only in-frame clones and lacks some. Here the sample spans fewer than 85,000 clones, 84% being singletons. The origin of this receptor is a man aged 65 to 79 in good health and CMV-seropositive. Sequencing input: PBMCs. V and J are TRBV11-2 and TRBJ1-1; D possibly corresponds to TRBD1 (5 bases). The CDR3 nucleotides read TGTGCCAGCAGCTTGGGGGGGTTTAACACTGAAGCTTTCTTT. As protein: CASSLGGFNTEAFF.